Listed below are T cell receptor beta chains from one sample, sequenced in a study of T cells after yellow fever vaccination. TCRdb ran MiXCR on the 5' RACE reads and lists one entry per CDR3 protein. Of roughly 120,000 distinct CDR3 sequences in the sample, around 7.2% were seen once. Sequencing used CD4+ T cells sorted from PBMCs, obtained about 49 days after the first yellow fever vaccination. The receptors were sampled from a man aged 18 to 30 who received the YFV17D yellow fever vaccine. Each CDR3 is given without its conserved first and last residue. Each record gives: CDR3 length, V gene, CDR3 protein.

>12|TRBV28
ASSLPGFGSPLH
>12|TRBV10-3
AISGSREGTEAF
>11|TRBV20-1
SAPDRNTDTQY
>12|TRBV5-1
ASSFSRSTDTQY
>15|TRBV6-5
ASSPSFDRARTGELF
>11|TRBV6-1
ASRESGGHGYT
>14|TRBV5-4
ASSKTGNGGTGELF
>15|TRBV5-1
ASSMGARQGSTGELF
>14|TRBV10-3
AISESTGQGYEKLF
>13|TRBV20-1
SSWTRDRGTDTQY
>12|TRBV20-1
SAPETSGSNEQF
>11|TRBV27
ASSLSRQETQY
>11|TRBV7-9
ASSLRGDTEAF
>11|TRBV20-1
SAGTGGDYGYT
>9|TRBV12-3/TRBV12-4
ASSFYEKLF
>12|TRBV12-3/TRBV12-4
ASSFTGEVQTQY
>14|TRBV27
ASKGVGAGETGELF
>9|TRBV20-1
SASPGEGYT
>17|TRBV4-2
ASSQDGVAGVSSYNEQF
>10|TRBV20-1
SGSGEQETQY
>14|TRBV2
ASSFDRGLGNYGYT
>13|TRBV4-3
ASSQGTVSGETQY
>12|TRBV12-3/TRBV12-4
ASGPGFAKNIQY
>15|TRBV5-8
ASSFIPGRRVTYEQY
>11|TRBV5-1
ASSLEGAPEAF
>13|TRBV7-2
ASSPGDSTVRGYT
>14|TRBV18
ASSPQGARGANVLT
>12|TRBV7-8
ASSVDAGGAEAF
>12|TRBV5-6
ASSFTGRDGEQY
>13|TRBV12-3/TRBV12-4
ASSPRQGRSEKLF
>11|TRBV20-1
SARLTASGELF
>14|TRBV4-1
ASSQRQGLSDQPQH
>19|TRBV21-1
ASSKAQSPPLRQLSGNTIY
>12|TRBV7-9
ASSLRPRANEQF
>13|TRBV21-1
ASSKAMSSYNEQF
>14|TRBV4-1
ASSPGGVAVTDTQY
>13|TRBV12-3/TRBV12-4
ASSFHWDLRTEAF
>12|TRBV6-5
ASSYSGVGETQY
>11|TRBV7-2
ASSLSDGYEQY
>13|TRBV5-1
ASSPNTRITGELF
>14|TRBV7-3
ARRVGYAAAGETQY
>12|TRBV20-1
SARAGDINQPQH
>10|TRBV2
ASSDTNSPLH
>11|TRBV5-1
ASSLGRGDGYT
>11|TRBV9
ASSGGMRDTQY
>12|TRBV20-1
SAREWFSNSPLH
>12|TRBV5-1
ASGDGRGSTEAF
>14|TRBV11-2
ASSLVSGGIVNEQF
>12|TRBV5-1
ASSLNQLAGEQF
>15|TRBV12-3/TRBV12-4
ASRRLAGLRQGDTQY
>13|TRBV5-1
ASSLGVAGDYGYT
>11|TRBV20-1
SASRTSGGLQF
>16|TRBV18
ASSPSAYLTSGHNEQF
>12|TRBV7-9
ASSLPEGGDTQY
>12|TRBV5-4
ASSEGQWNTEAF
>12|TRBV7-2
ASSPLIGGAAQY
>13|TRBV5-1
ASSLSPGGQGGYT